These 22 T cell receptor beta chains originate from one sample sequenced in a study of glioma-infiltrating T cells after dendritic cell vaccination. Sample time point: after dendritic cell vaccination, including at tumor progression/relapse. Sequenced by immunoSEQ multiplex PCR; TCRdb stores in-frame clones only, minus some. The repertoire has 65,000 or so clones, around 86% of them found once; the top ten carry approximately 10%. This sample comprised blood, obtained after dendritic cell vaccination. These receptor sequences come from a human donor with glioblastoma.

The V and J genes are TRBV19 and TRBJ1-5, with 10 positions matching TRBD1. The junction had 1 base not matched to a gene; V was cut back by 6 bases and J by 2 bases. CDR3 length: 14 residues. Germline loops: CDR1 LNHDA, CDR2 SQIVND (reference sequence). CDR3: CASSGTGGNQPQHF. The CDR3, as DNA: TGTGCCAGTAGCGGGACAGGGGGCAATCAGCCCCAGCATTTT.

The CDR3 DNA reads TGCGCCAGCAGTGAACGGAGACAGTATAATTCACCCCTCCACTTT. This sequence encodes CASSERRQYNSPLHF. This sequence joins TRBV10-1 and TRBJ1-6, with a weak D call TRBD1 (5 bases). Trimming cost V 3 bases and J 4 bases, with 10 bases left between them. CDR1 is WNHNN and CDR2 is SYGVQD in the germline V gene (reference sequence). The CDR3 runs to 15 residues.

The chain recombines TRBV5-4 with TRBJ1-4; TRBD1 agrees at 7 bases. The CDR3 spans 14 residues. The germline V gene encodes CDR1 SGHNT and CDR2 YYREEE (reference sequence). V trimming: 4 bases; J trimming: 3 bases; junction bases outside the gene matches: 3. The CDR3 sequence: CASSLGTANEKLFF. The CDR3 nucleotides read TGTGCCAGCAGCCTCGGGACAGCTAATGAAAAACTGTTTTTT.

V is TRBV5-4 and J is TRBJ2-1; tentative D call: TRBD1 (6 bases). CDR3 length equals 12 residues. Trimming took off 4 bases at V and 7 bases at J, with 9 bases between the two ends. Germline V gene data show CDR1 as SGHNT and CDR2 as YYREEE (reference sequence). Here the CDR3 DNA reads TGTGCCAGCAGCCGGACAGAGAATGAGCAGTTCTTC. It specifies CASSRTENEQFF.

The chain carries TRBV10-2 and TRBJ1-1, with 9 bases fitting TRBD1. V trimming: 7 bases; J trimming: 3 bases; junction bases outside the gene matches: 6. The CDR3 is 14 residues long. Germline CDR1 and CDR2: WSHSY and SAAADI. This CDR3 reads CASKTGTGHTEAFF. The CDR3 DNA reads TGCGCCAGCAAGACCGGGACAGGGCACACTGAAGCTTTCTTT.

The chain employs TRBV18 and TRBJ1-1, with TRBD1 as a possible D gene (6 bases). Trimming pared 6 bases from V and 5 bases from J, leaving 13 bases between. The CDR3 spans 13 residues. Looked up from germline, CDR1 is KGHSH and CDR2 is LQKENI. CDR3 in DNA: TGTGCCAGCTCGGTAAAGGGGGAAACTGAAGCTTTCTTT. Amino acids: CASSVKGETEAFF. Full variable domain (remainder filled in from reference TRBV18 and TRBJ1-1): NAGVMQNPRHLVRRRGQEARLRCSPMKGHSHVYWYRQLPEEGLKFMVYLQKENIIDESGMPKERFSAEFPKEGPSILRIQQVVRGDSAAYFCASSVKGETEAFFGQGTRLTVV.

This chain joins TRBV7-2 and TRBJ1-5, with 7 bases matching TRBD1. Germline CDR1 SGHTA, CDR2 FQGNSA. The CDR3 is 13 residues long. Unmatched junction bases numbered 4, after V lost 5 bases and J lost 6 bases. CDR3 DNA sequence: TGTGCCAGCAGCATGACAGGGACTCAGCCCCAGCATTTT. Protein: CASSMTGTQPQHF.

This chain links TRBV19 with TRBJ1-2; D is possibly TRBD1 (5 bases). The CDR3 has 14 residues. V was trimmed by 3 bases and J by 7 bases, leaving 15 bases between them. Germline V lookup: CDR1 LNHDA, CDR2 SQIVND (reference sequence). The CDR3 spells CASSILAQDAGYTF. The CDR3 coding sequence is TGTGCCAGTAGTATCCTGGCACAGGATGCTGGCTACACCTTC.

The V call is TRBV5-4, the J call TRBJ1-1; D not certain. The CDR3 totals 13 residues. Germline loops: CDR1 SGHNT, CDR2 YYREEE (reference sequence). The germline V and J ends were trimmed by 1 base and 5 bases, with 9 bases remaining between them. The CDR3, as DNA: TGTGCCAGCAGCTTGCAAGCGGGAACTGAAGCTTTCTTT. Translated: CASSLQAGTEAFF.

This clone has just a few counts. This rearrangement joins TRBV6-5 to TRBJ1-2, with 8 bases matching TRBD1. J gave up 3 bases and V 6 bases, and 9 bases lay outside the gene matches. CDR1 and CDR2 (germline): MNHEY, SVGAGI. There are 15 residues in the CDR3. CDR3 loop: CASRQGTGPYYGYTF. The CDR3 bases are TGTGCCAGCAGACAAGGGACAGGACCATACTATGGCTACACCTTC.

The chain couples TRBV27 to TRBJ2-2, with D possibly matching TRBD1 (5 bases). V gave up 4 bases and J gave up 2 bases, with 8 bases separating them. The CDR3 length is 14 residues. Per the germline V gene, CDR1 is MNHEY and CDR2 is SMNVEV (reference sequence). In DNA form, the CDR3 reads TGTGCCAGCAGTTCGACAGCTAACACCGGGGAGCTGTTTTTT. Translating it yields CASSSTANTGELFF.

This chain joins TRBV10-3 and TRBJ1-5; D unclear. Per the germline V gene, CDR1 is ENHRY and CDR2 is SYGVKD. V lost 8 bases to trimming and J lost 2 bases, with 10 bases between them. The CDR3 runs to 13 residues. The CDR3 nucleotides are TGTGCCATCCAACAGTCGGGCAATCAGCCCCAGCATTTT. Protein product: CAIQQSGNQPQHF.

The rearrangement links TRBV6-1 to TRBJ1-2; 7 nucleotides match TRBD1. The germline V gene has CDR1 MNHNS and CDR2 SASEGT. The J segment lost 5 bases and the V segment lost 6 bases, leaving 0 bases of the junction unmatched. The CDR3 spans 11 residues. For the CDR3, the DNA is TGTGCCAGCAGGGGACAGTATGGCTACACCTTC. Translated: CASRGQYGYTF.

The gene calls are TRBV30 and TRBJ1-1, with D possibly matching TRBD1 (5 bases). The germline V and J ends were trimmed by 7 bases and 1 base, with 10 bases remaining between them. This CDR3 contains 12 residues. Looked up from germline, CDR1 is GTSNPN and CDR2 is SVGIG (reference sequence). CDR3 residues: CAFTQENTEAFF. CDR3 DNA sequence: TGTGCCTTCACACAGGAGAACACTGAAGCTTTCTTT.

This chain uses TRBV2 with TRBJ2-2, with a possible D match to TRBD2 (6 bases). The CDR3 covers 15 residues. Trimming removed 4 bases from V and 4 bases from J, with 13 bases in between. Germline V gene data show CDR1 as SNHLY and CDR2 as FYNNEI. CDR3 protein: CASSVGGPGTGELFF. The CDR3 nucleotides are TGTGCCAGCAGTGTAGGAGGGCCGGGCACCGGGGAGCTGTTTTTT.

V is TRBV10-2 and J is TRBJ1-2, with D unresolved. This CDR3 is built from 15 residues. CDR1 WSHSY and CDR2 SAAADI come from the germline V gene. Between the trimmed V and J ends, which lost 0 bases and 4 bases, there was a span of 12 bases. CDR3 sequence reads: CASSESTTTSYGYTF. The CDR3 DNA reads TGCGCCAGCAGTGAGTCGACAACCACTTCCTATGGCTACACCTTC.

The chain is built from TRBV29-1 and TRBJ1-1; tentatively, D is TRBD1 (5 bases). Per the germline V gene, CDR1 is SQVTM and CDR2 is ANQGSEA. This CDR3 region has 14 residues. V dropped 7 bases and J dropped 2 bases, with 17 bases sitting between them. The CDR3 DNA reads TGCAGCGCTGGGACGGGGGGTAAAAACACTGAAGCTTTCTTT. Translating gives CSAGTGGKNTEAFF. Based on the CDR3 plus reference TRBV29-1 and TRBJ1-1, the full variable domain is SAVISQKPSRDICQRGTSLTIQCQVDSQVTMMFWYRQQPGQSLTLIATANQGSEATYESGFVIDKFPISRPNLTFSTLTVSNMSPEDSSIYLCSAGTGGKNTEAFFGQGTRLTVV.

Regarding this clone: Its ends do not fully match the called genes, so a read error is possible. The rearrangement joins TRBV7-9 to TRBJ1-5, with 7 bases lining up with TRBD1. The CDR3 runs to 15 residues. Per the germline V gene, CDR1 is SEHNR and CDR2 is FQNEAQ (reference sequence). The CDR3 region is CASSQGTVSNQPQHF. The CDR3 nucleotides read TGCGCCAGCAGCCAAGGGACAGTTAGCAATCAGCCCCAGCATTTT.

The chain is built from TRBV5-3 and TRBJ1-5, with TRBD1 identical over 7 bases. TRBV5-3 is an ORF; its function is uncertain. Trimming took 0 bases from V and 0 from J; bases not matched to a gene: 3. The CDR3 is 16 residues long. CDR3 region: CARSLVDRASNQPQHF. CDR3 DNA: TGTGCCAGAAGCTTGGTTGACAGGGCTAGCAATCAGCCCCAGCATTTT.

This rearrangement joins TRBV4-1 to TRBJ2-3, with D uncertain. The germline V gene encodes CDR1 MGHRA and CDR2 YSYEKL. V lost 1 base and J lost 0, with 11 bases in between. The length of the CDR3 is 16 residues. CDR3 nucleotide sequence: TGCGCCAGCAGCCAAGGGAAGCGTCTTAGCACAGATACGCAGTATTTT. Residues: CASSQGKRLSTDTQYF.

The chain employs TRBV19 and TRBJ1-5, with 10 bases aligning to TRBD1. The V segment lost 1 base and the J segment 2 bases; nucleotides outside the gene matches: 8. The CDR3 sequence is 18 residues long. CDR1 is LNHDA, CDR2 SQIVND, per germline (reference sequence). As DNA, the CDR3 is TGTGCCAGTAGTATAGGGGGACAGGGGAATTTAGGCAATCAGCCCCAGCATTTT. Encoded protein: CASSIGGQGNLGNQPQHF.

This chain uses TRBV11-2 with TRBJ2-7; maybe TRBD2 (5 bases). Deletions cut 1 base from V and 4 bases from J, with 11 bases between. The CDR3 spans 14 residues. The germline CDR1 and CDR2 sequences are SGHAT and FQNNGV. The CDR3 DNA follows: TGTGCCAGCAGCTTAGCCCTAGCCCCTTACGAGCAGTACTTC. Its translation is CASSLALAPYEQYF. Full variable domain (remainder filled in from reference TRBV11-2 and TRBJ2-7): EAGVAQSPRYKIIEKRQSVAFWCNPISGHATLYWYQQILGQGPKLLIQFQNNGVVDDSQLPKDRFSAERLKGVDSTLKIQPAKLEDSAVYLCASSLALAPYEQYFGPGTRLTVT.